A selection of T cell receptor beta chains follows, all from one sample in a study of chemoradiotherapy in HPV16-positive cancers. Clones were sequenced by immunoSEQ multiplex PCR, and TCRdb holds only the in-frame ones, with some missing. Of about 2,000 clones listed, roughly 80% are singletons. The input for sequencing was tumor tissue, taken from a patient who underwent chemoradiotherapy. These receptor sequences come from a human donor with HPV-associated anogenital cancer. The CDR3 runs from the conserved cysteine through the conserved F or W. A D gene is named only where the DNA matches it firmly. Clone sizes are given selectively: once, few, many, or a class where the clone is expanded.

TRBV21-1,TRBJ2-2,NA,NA,CASSKVHRGNTGELFF,TGTGCCAGCAGCAAAGTGCACAGGGGTAACACCGGGGAGCTGTTTTTT
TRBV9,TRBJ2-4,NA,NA,CASSPRGRRQDIQYF,TGTGCCAGCAGCCCGAGGGGGAGGCGCCAGGACATTCAGTACTTC
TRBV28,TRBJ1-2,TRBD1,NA,CASSFRQGVNYGYTF,TGTGCCAGCAGTTTCAGGCAGGGGGTAAACTATGGCTACACCTTC
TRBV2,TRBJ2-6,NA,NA,CASTPAYSGANVLTF,TGTGCCAGCACCCCCGCTTACTCTGGGGCCAACGTCCTGACTTTC
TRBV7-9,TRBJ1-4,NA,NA,CASTGGAKGEKLFF,TGTGCCAGCACCGGGGGAGCCAAAGGCGAAAAACTGTTTTTT
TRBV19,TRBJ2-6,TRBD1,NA,CASSADRTSGANVLTF,TGTGCCAGTAGTGCGGACAGGACCTCTGGGGCCAACGTCCTGACTTTC
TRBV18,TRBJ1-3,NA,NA,CASSPMNKDSSGNTIYF,TGTGCCAGCTCACCAATGAACAAAGACAGCTCTGGAAACACCATATATTTT
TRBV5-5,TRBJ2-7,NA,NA,CASSLASTITYEQYF,TGTGCCAGCAGCTTAGCATCGACCATCACCTACGAGCAGTACTTC
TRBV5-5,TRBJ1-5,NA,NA,CASSLALLAGQPQHF,TGTGCCAGCAGCTTGGCCCTCTTGGCAGGGCAGCCCCAGCATTTT
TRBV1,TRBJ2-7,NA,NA,CTSSQDIRLAGVYEQYF,TGCACCAGCAGCCAAGATATCAGGCTAGCGGGAGTATACGAGCAGTACTTC
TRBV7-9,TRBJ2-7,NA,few,CASSHNNRAYEQYF,TGTGCCAGCAGCCACAACAACCGAGCGTACGAGCAGTACTTC
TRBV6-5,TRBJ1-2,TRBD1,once,CASSQGTAVGYGYTF,TGTGCCAGCAGTCAGGGGACAGCCGTTGGCTATGGCTACACCTTC
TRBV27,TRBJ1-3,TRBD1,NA,CASKPGQTLSGNTIYF,TGTGCCAGCAAGCCGGGACAGACCCTCTCTGGAAACACCATATATTTT
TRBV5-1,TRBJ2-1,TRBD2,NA,CASSLVGTSGEQFF,TGCGCCAGCAGCTTGGTTGGGACTAGCGGGGAGCAGTTCTTC
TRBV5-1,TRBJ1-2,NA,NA,CASSPDQLNYGYTF,TGCGCCAGCAGCCCCGATCAACTCAACTATGGCTACACCTTC
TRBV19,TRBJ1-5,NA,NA,CASSIFRQPQHF,TGTGCCAGTAGTATCTTCCGTCAGCCCCAGCATTTT
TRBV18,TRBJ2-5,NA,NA,CASSPQGAGGETQYF,TGTGCCAGCTCACCACAAGGGGCTGGAGGAGAGACCCAGTACTTC
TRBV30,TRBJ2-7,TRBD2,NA,CAWSVGGNEQYF,TGTGCCTGGAGTGTCGGGGGGAACGAGCAGTACTTC
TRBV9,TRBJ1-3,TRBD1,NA,CASSVAGGTASSGNTIYF,TGTGCCAGCAGCGTAGCTGGGGGGACAGCCAGCTCTGGAAACACCATATATTTT
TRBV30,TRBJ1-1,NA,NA,CAWSVRVNTEAFF,TGTGCCTGGAGTGTCCGGGTGAACACTGAAGCTTTCTTT
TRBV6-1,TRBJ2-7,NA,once,CASSEREAGAYEQYF,TGTGCCAGCAGTGAAAGGGAGGCCGGTGCCTACGAGCAGTACTTC
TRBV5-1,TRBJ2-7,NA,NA,CASSWALGDFSYEQYF,TGCGCCAGCAGCTGGGCCCTTGGGGACTTCTCCTACGAGCAGTACTTC
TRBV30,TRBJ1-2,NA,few,CAWRSRVRGANYGYTF,TGTGCCTGGAGATCCAGGGTCAGAGGAGCTAACTATGGCTACACCTTC
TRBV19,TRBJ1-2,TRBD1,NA,CASSVGTGLIYTF,TGTGCCAGTAGTGTCGGGACAGGGTTGATCTACACCTTC
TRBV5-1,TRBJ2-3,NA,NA,CASSTGHTLQETDTQYF,TGCGCCAGCAGCACCGGACACACTCTACAGGAGACAGATACGCAGTATTTT
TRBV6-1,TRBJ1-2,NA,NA,CASFGQGLSYTF,TGTGCCAGCTTTGGCCAGGGATTAAGCTACACCTTC
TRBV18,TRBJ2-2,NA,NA,CASSPVVPGELFF,TGTGCCAGCTCACCAGTCGTCCCCGGGGAGCTGTTTTTT